Listed below are T cell receptor beta chains from one sample, sequenced in a study of TIL therapy for anti-PD-1-resistant metastatic lung cancer. TCRdb keeps only in-frame clones here, not all; method: immunoSEQ multiplex PCR. This sample has about 59,000 clones, with 73% found just once. This specimen consisted of blood, obtained at baseline. The receptors originated from a person between 25 and 80 years old with non-small cell lung cancer. The CDR3 runs from the conserved cysteine through the conserved F or W. D genes are given only for firm matches. The size entry is marked missing in some rows and otherwise reads once, few, many or a size class.

v_call	j_call	clone_size	d_call	cdr3_aa	cdr3_nt
TRBV7-2	TRBJ1-3	once	NA	CASSLVVGLAGYSGNTIYF	TGTGCCAGCAGCTTAGTGGTTGGTTTAGCAGGCTACTCTGGAAACACCATATATTTT
TRBV2	TRBJ1-5	NA	TRBD1	CASRGDRNQPQHF	TGTGCCAGTAGGGGGGACAGGAATCAGCCCCAGCATTTT
TRBV11-3	TRBJ2-5	NA	NA	CASSLLSANWETQYF	TGTGCCAGCAGCTTACTCTCCGCTAATTGGGAGACCCAGTACTTC
TRBV28	TRBJ1-3	once	NA	CASSSEYSGNTIYF	TGTGCCAGCAGTTCGGAGTACTCTGGAAACACCATATATTTT
TRBV7-9	TRBJ1-1	NA	NA	CASSFGPGLTEAFF	NA
TRBV5-4	TRBJ2-1	NA	NA	CASSLITGRYNEQFF	TGTGCCAGCAGCTTAATCACAGGGCGATACAATGAGCAGTTCTTC
TRBV11-3	TRBJ2-3	NA	TRBD2	CASSRRQGVAGAYTDTQYF	TGTGCCAGCAGCCGGAGACAGGGCGTAGCGGGGGCCTACACAGATACGCAGTATTTT
TRBV28	TRBJ2-7	NA	TRBD2	CASRGGSSYEQYF	TGTGCCAGCCGGGGGGGGAGCTCCTACGAGCAGTACTTC
TRBV5-8	TRBJ1-1	NA	NA	CASSLLVSDTEAFF	TGTGCCAGCAGCTTGTTAGTTTCGGACACTGAAGCTTTCTTT
TRBV5-6	TRBJ1-2	NA	TRBD1	CAGGAGTGGLGYTF	TGTGCCGGCGGAGCCGGGACAGGGGGCCTTGGCTACACCTTC
TRBV6-5	TRBJ2-7	NA	TRBD2	CASSYGGDGYEQYF	TGTGCCAGCAGTTACGGGGGGGACGGCTACGAGCAGTACTTC
TRBV2	TRBJ2-7	NA	NA	CASNLRVLYEQYF	TGTGCCAGCAACCTCAGAGTTCTCTACGAGCAGTACTTC
TRBV19	TRBJ2-7	NA	TRBD2	CASSIDLGLATSYEQYF	TGTGCCAGTAGTATAGACCTTGGACTAGCCACCTCCTACGAGCAGTACTTC
TRBV6-8	TRBJ2-3	NA	TRBD2	CARRSSSGGFTDTQYF	TGTGCCAGAAGGTCCTCTAGCGGGGGGTTCACAGATACGCAGTATTTT
TRBV2	TRBJ1-2	few	NA	CASSEAEYGYTF	TGTGCCAGCAGTGAAGCGGAGTATGGCTACACCTTC
TRBV27	TRBJ2-7	few	NA	CASSSSRSWYEQYF	TGTGCCAGCAGTTCGTCTCGTTCGTGGTACGAGCAGTACTTC
TRBV7-6	TRBJ2-1	NA	TRBD1	CASSQTGGSYNEQFF	TGTGCCAGCAGCCAGACAGGGGGCTCCTACAATGAGCAGTTCTTC
TRBV7-2	TRBJ1-1	few	NA	CASSLSNTEAFF	TGTGCCAGCAGCTTATCGAACACTGAAGCTTTCTTT
TRBV7-2	TRBJ1-4	NA	NA	CASSLQTGNNEKLFF	TGTGCCAGCAGCCTCCAAACAGGAAATAATGAAAAACTGTTTTTT
TRBV15	TRBJ1-2	NA	NA	CATSRELGYGYTF	TGTGCCACCAGCAGAGAGCTTGGCTATGGCTACACCTTC
TRBV7-2	TRBJ1-5	NA	NA	CASSSMGAGSNQPQHF	TGTGCCAGCAGCTCAATGGGGGCGGGAAGCAATCAGCCCCAGCATTTT
TRBV6-6	TRBJ2-5	NA	TRBD1	CASSYRDRAETQYF	TGTGCCAGCAGTTACCGGGACAGGGCGGAGACCCAGTACTTC
TRBV13	TRBJ2-3	NA	NA	CASSLHGADTQYF	TGTGCCAGCAGCTTACATGGTGCAGATACGCAGTATTTT
TRBV5-6	TRBJ2-6	NA	NA	CASSQGIRSGANVLTF	TGTGCCAGCAGCCAGGGGATAAGGTCTGGGGCCAACGTCCTGACTTTC